This T cell receptor beta chain originates from a study of cytomegalovirus exposure and HLA in healthy donors. Looked up from germline, CDR1 is PRHDT and CDR2 is FYEKMQ (reference sequence). V dropped 2 bases and J dropped 1 base, with 9 bases sitting between them. CDR3 length: 15 residues. This clone has a single count. Its specificity is not known. Primers for the PCR totalled 60 Vbeta and 13 Jbeta. How the authors handled the data: Later analysis identified roughly 84 million unique TCR beta chains, about 10 million shared. The protocol was immunoSEQ multiplex PCR, while the TCRdb copy is restricted to in-frame clones and leaves out a portion. V and J calls and clone size are as listed in that table; D and trimming were resolved from the DNA. The data show around 180,000 clones, with roughly 87% seen just once and 0.5% held by the top ten. Study-wide results and caveats: When a later analysis was performed, an Asian-associated ancestry cluster reportedly had fewer N-insertions than the roughly 690-donor mean. In vitro data verified a few CMV-associated chains as specific for CMV antigens.

This chain links TRBV13 with TRBJ1-5; D gene uncertain. The specimen sequenced was PBMCs. The receptor comes from a woman between 50 and 59 years old in good health and CMV-seronegative. The CDR3 reads CASSLSVLSNQPQHF. As DNA, the CDR3 is TGTGCCAGCAGCTTATCAGTACTAAGCAATCAGCCCCAGCATTTT.